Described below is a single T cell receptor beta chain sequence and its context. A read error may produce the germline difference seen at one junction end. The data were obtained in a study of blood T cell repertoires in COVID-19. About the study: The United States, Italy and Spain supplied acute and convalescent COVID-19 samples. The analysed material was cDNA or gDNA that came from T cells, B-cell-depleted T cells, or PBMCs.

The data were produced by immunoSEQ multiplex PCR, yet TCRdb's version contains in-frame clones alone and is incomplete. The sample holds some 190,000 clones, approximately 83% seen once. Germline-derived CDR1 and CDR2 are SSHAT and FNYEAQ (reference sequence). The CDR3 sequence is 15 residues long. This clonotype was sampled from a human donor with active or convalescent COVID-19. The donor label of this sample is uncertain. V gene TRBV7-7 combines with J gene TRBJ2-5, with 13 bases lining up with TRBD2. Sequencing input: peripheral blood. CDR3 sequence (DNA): TGTGCTAGCAGCCAGCGACTAGCGGGAGGCGAGACCCAGTACTTC. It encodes CASSQRLAGGETQYF.